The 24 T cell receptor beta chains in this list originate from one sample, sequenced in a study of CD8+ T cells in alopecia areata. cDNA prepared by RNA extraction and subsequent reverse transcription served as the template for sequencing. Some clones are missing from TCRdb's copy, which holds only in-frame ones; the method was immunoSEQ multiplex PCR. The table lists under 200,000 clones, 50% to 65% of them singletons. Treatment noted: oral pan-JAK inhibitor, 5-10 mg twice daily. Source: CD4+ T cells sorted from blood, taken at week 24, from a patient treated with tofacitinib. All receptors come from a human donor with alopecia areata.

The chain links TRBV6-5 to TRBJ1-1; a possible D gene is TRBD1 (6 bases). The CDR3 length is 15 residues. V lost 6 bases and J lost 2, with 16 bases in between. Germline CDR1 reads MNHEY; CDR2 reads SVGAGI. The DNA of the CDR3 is TGTGCCAGCAGCTACAGGGACTCAAAAAACACTGAAGCTTTCTTT. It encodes CASSYRDSKNTEAFF.

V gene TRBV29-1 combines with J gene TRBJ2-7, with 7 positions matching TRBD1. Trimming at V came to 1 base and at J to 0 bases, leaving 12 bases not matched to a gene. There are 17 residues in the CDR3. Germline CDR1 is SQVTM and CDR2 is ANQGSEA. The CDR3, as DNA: TGCAGCGTTGAAGTCCCCCAAGGGGGCCTCGGCTCCTACGAGCAGTACTTC. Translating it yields CSVEVPQGGLGSYEQYF.

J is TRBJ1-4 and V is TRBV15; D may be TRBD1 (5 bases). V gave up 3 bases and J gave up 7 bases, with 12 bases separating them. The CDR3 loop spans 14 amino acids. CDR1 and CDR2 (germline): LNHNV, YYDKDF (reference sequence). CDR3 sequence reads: CATSRTKGSEKLFF. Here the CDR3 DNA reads TGTGCCACCAGCAGGACCAAGGGGAGTGAAAAACTGTTTTTT.

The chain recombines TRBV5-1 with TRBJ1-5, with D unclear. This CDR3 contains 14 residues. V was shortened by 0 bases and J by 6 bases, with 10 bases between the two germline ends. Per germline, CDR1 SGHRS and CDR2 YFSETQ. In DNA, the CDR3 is TGCGCCAGCAGCTTGGTTCCCAAGAGTCAGCCCCAGCATTTT. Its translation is CASSLVPKSQPQHF.

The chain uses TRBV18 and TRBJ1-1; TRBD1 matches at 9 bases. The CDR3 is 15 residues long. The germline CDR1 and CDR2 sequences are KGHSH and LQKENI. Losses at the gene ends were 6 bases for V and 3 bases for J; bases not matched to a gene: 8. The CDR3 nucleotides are TGTGCCAGCTCGGAAACCGGGACAGGGTACACTGAAGCTTTCTTT. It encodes CASSETGTGYTEAFF.

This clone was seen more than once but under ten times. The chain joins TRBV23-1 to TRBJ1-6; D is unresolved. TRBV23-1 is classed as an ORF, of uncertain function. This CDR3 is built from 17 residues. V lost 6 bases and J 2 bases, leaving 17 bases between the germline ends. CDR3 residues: CASRKGRLKPYNSPLHF. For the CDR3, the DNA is TGCGCCAGCAGAAAAGGGCGCCTAAAGCCCTATAATTCACCCCTCCACTTT.

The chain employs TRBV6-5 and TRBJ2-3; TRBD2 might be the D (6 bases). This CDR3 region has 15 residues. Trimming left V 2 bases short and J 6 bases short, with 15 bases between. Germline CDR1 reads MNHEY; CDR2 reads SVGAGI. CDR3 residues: CASSYGGRSGDTQYF. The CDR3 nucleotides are TGTGCCAGCAGTTACGGGGGTCGGAGCGGGGATACGCAGTATTTT.

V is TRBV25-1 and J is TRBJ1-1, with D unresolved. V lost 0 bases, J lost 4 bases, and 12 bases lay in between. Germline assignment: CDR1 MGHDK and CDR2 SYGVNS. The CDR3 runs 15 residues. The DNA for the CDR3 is TGTGCCAGCAGTGAATATGGCTGGTCGCGCACTGAAGCTTTCTTT. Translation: CASSEYGWSRTEAFF.

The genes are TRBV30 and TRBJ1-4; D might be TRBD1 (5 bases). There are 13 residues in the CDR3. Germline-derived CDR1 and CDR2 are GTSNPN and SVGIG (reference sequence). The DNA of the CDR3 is TGTGCACACACCCGGGACGAACTGTCTGAACTGTTTTTT. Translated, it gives CAHTRDELSELFF.

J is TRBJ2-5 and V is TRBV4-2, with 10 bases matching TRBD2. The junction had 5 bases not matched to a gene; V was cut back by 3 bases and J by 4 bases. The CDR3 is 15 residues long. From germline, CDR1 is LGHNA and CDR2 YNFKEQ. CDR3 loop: CASSQLAGAGETQYF. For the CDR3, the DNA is TGTGCCAGCAGCCAGCTAGCGGGGGCTGGAGAGACCCAGTACTTC.

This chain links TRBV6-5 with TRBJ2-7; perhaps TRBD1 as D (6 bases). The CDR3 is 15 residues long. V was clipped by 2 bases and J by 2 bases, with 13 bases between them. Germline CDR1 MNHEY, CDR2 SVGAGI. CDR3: CASSYVRGRAYEQYF. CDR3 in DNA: TGTGCCAGCAGTTACGTGAGGGGGAGAGCCTACGAGCAGTACTTC.

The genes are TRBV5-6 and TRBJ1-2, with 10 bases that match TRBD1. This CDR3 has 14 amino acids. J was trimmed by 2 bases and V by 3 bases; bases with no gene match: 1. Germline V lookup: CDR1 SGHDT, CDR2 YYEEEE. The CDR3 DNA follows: TGTGCCAGCAGCTGGGGACAGGGGAACTATGGCTACACCTTC. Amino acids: CASSWGQGNYGYTF.

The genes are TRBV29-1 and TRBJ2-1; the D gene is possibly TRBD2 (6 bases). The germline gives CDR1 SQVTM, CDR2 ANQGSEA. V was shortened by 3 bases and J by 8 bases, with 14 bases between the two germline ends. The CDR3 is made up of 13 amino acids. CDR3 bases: TGCAGCGTTGAGGGGGGTTTTTGGGATGAGCAGTTCTTC. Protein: CSVEGGFWDEQFF.

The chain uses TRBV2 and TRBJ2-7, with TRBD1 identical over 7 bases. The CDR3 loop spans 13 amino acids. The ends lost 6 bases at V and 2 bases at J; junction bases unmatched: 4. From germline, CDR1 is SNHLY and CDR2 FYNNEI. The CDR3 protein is CASSTQGAYEQYF. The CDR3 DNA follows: TGTGCCAGCAGCACTCAGGGGGCCTACGAGCAGTACTTC.

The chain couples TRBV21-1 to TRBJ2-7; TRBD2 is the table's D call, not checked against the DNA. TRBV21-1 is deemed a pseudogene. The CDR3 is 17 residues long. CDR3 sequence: CASSKKGLAGGNYEQYF. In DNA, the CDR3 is TGTGCCAGCAGCAAAAAGGGACTAGCGGGGGGGAACTACGAGCAGTACTTC.

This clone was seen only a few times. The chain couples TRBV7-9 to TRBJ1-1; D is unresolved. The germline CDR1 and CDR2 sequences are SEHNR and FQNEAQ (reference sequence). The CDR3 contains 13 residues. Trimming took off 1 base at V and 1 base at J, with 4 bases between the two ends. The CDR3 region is CASSLVANTEAFF. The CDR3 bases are TGTGCCAGCAGCTTAGTGGCGAACACTGAAGCTTTCTTT.

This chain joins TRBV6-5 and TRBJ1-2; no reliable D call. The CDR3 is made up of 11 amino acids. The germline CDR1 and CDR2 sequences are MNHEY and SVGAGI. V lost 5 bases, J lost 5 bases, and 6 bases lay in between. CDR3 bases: TGTGCCAGCAGTGACAAGTATGGCTACACCTTC. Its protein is CASSDKYGYTF.

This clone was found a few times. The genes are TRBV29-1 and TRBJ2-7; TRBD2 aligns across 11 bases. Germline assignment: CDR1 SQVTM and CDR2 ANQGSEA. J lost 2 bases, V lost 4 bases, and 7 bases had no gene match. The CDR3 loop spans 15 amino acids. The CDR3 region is CSVGARLAGTYEQYF. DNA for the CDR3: TGCAGCGTTGGAGCGCGACTAGCGGGGACCTACGAGCAGTACTTC.

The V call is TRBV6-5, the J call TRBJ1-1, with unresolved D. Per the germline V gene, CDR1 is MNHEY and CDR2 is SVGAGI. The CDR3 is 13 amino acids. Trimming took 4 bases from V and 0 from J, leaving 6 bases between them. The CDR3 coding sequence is TGTGCCAGCAGTTTCGACCTGAACACTGAAGCTTTCTTT. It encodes CASSFDLNTEAFF.

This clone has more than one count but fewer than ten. This CDR3 is CASASAPTETAAAIYF. The CDR3 region has the DNA TGCGCCAGCGCATCTGCTCCTACCGAGACCGCCGCCGCCATATATTTT. The rearrangement uses TRBV5-1 and TRBJ1-3; D call uncertain. CDR1 and CDR2 (germline): SGHRS, YFSETQ. There are 16 residues in the CDR3. Trimming took off 7 bases at V and 11 bases at J, with 28 bases between the two ends.

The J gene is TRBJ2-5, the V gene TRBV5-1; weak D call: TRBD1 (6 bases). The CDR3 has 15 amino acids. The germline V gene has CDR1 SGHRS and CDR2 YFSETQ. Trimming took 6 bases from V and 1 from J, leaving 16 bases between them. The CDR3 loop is CASTLMAGVQETQYF. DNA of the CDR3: TGCGCCAGCACACTGATGGCAGGGGTCCAAGAGACCCAGTACTTC.

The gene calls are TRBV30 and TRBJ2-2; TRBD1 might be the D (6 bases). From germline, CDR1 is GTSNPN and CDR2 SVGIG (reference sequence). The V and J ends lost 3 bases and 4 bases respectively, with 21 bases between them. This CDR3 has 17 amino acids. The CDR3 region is CAWSAKQGRGSTGELFF. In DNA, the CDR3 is TGTGCCTGGAGCGCGAAACAGGGTAGAGGGAGCACCGGGGAGCTGTTTTTT.

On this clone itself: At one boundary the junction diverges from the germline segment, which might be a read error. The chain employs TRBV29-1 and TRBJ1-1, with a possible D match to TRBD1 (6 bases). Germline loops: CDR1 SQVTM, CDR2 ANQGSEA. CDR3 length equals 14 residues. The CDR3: CNVVGARILTEAFF. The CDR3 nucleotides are TGCAACGTTGTGGGGGCCCGGATTTTAACTGAAGCTTTCTTT.

CDR3 bases: TGCGCCAGCAGCCGGGGAAGGATAGATACGCAGTATTTT. This codes for CASSRGRIDTQYF. The genes are TRBV5-1 and TRBJ2-3; D might be TRBD2 (5 bases). V lost 4 bases, J lost 5 bases, and 11 bases lay in between. The CDR3 is made up of 13 amino acids. Germline values: CDR1 SGHRS, CDR2 YFSETQ.